The TCR beta chain described here comes from a study of shared clonotypes between healthy human individuals. Produced via immunoSEQ multiplex PCR; TCRdb's table is partial and in-frame only. The repertoire holds roughly 2 million clones, with over 85% as singletons. Concerning this clone itself: Relative to the germline gene, one junction end is altered; a read error may explain this.

The CDR3 totals 15 residues. Germline CDR1 and CDR2: SGHNT and YYREEE (reference sequence). Sequencing used naive CD4+ T cells sorted from blood. Subset here: CD45RA+ positively selected. V is TRBV5-4 and J is TRBJ2-7; perhaps TRBD2 as D (6 bases). The receptor comes from a man aged 18 to 30 in good health. The CDR3 region has the DNA TGTGCCACCAGCCCCCCGGGACGGGGGAATAGCGAGCAGTACTTC. Amino acids: CATSPPGRGNSEQYF.